This T cell receptor (beta chain) was retrieved from a study of response to subunit inactivated influenza vaccine. TCRdb itself ran the RT-PCR reads through MiXCR, one entry per CDR3 protein. The table lists a few hundred thousand distinct CDR3 sequences, 12% to 15% of them singletons, with more than 9.5% in the top ten. A word on this clonotype: The antigen remains unidentified.

The V end was cut by 6 bases, the J end by 7 bases, with 13 bases between. There are 11 residues in the CDR3. Germline CDR1 reads SQVTM; CDR2 reads ANQGSEA. Study-level findings and limits: The authors proposed limited new T cell recruitment per seasonal influenza vaccination.

The sequence was collected from a man in his forties or fifties who received an inactivated influenza vaccine. Here the sequenced sample was PBMCs from blood, taken 12 days after vaccination. The V and J genes are TRBV29-1 and TRBJ2-7, with D perhaps assigned TRBD1 or TRBD2 (5 bases each). The CDR3 DNA follows: TGCAGCGTGGGGGACGTCCGGGAGCAGTACTTC. Translating gives CSVGDVREQYF.